This record concerns one TCR beta chain sequence. Its antigen remains unidentified. The CDR3 consists of 13 residues. Germline V CDR1 and CDR2: SGDLS, YYNGEE. The V segment lost 5 bases and the J segment 4 bases; nucleotides outside the gene matches: 5. This sample was included in a study of cytomegalovirus exposure and HLA in healthy donors. Researchers ran the PCR with 60 Vbeta and 13 Jbeta primers. Libraries were prepared by immunoSEQ multiplex PCR; TCRdb keeps only in-frame clonotypes and omits some of them. This sample has roughly 110,000 clones, with around 74% found just once. Study-level results: Reportedly, fewer N-insertions than the 666-donor mean appeared in an Asian-associated ancestry cluster in a later analysis. Later examination showed HLA-associated TCR beta chains had greater clonal expansion than equally common others. While the bulk of TCR sequences proved rare, some public TCRs turned up in many donors. In a later analysis, several top co-occurrence clusters appeared linked to parvovirus B19, influenza, CMV and Epstein-Barr virus.

Sequences were obtained from PBMCs. The V and J genes are TRBV9 and TRBJ1-1, with 7 positions matching TRBD1. The clonotype comes from a man aged 30 to 39 in good health and CMV-seropositive. The CDR3 loop is CASSERTGTEAFF. The CDR3 DNA reads TGTGCCAGCAGTGAGAGGACAGGCACTGAAGCTTTCTTT.